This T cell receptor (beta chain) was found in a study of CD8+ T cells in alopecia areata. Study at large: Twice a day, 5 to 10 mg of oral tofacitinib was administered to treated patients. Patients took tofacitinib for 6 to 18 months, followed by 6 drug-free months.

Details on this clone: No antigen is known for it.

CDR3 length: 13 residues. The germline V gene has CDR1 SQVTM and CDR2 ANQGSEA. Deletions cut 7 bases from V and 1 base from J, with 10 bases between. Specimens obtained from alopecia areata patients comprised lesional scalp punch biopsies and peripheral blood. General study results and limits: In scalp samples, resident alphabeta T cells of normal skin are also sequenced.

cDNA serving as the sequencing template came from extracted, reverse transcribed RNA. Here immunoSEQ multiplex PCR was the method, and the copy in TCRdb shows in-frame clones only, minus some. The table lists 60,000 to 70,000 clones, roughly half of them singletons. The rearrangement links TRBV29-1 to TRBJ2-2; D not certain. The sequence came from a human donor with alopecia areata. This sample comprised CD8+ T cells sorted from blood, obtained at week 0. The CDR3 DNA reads TGCAGCGCCCAGCTAGGGAACACCGGGGAGCTGTTTTTT. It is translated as CSAQLGNTGELFF.